These T cell receptor beta chains were read from a single sample in a study of blood T cell repertoires in COVID-19. The repertoire was sequenced with immunoSEQ multiplex PCR; TCRdb's copy has only in-frame clones and lacks some. The table lists about 260,000 clones, 90% of them singletons. Sequences were obtained from PBMCs or T cells enriched from blood (not recorded which). Receptors were obtained from a man over 45 who had been exposed to COVID-19. CDR3s include the opening cysteine and the closing phenylalanine or tryptophan. Fields, in order: CDR3 DNA, CDR3 protein, V gene, D gene, J gene, clone size. D genes are given only for firm matches. Only part of the rows carry a size: once, few, many, or a class if the clone is expanded.

TGCAGTGCTAGTGTCGGTCGGAGCACAGATACGCAGTATTTT	CSASVGRSTDTQYF	TRBV20-1	NA	TRBJ2-3	once
TGTGCCAGCAGTCCCCTGGGAGGACAGGGCTTAAATGGCTACACCTTC	CASSPLGGQGLNGYTF	TRBV28	TRBD1	TRBJ1-2	once
TGTGCCAGCAGCAGACTAGCGGGGGGCACAGATACGCAGTATTTT	CASSRLAGGTDTQYF	TRBV6-5	TRBD2	TRBJ2-3	NA
TGTGCCAGCAGTTACTCGCGGGGGCGCGTTGGCTACACCTTC	CASSYSRGRVGYTF	TRBV6-5	NA	TRBJ1-2	NA
TGTGCCACCAGTGATTTGGGGGGACAGGGGGGAATTAATAGCAATCAGCCCCAGCATTTT	CATSDLGGQGGINSNQPQHF	TRBV24-1	TRBD1	TRBJ1-5	NA
TGTGCCAGCAGCCCAAGGAGTAGGACAGGGGGCACCGGGGAGCTGTTTTTT	CASSPRSRTGGTGELFF	TRBV7-3	TRBD1	TRBJ2-2	once
TGTGCCAGCAGTGGTGACTACCAAGAGACCCAGTACTTC	CASSGDYQETQYF	TRBV27	NA	TRBJ2-5	NA
TGTGCCAGCAGCCGAGTGTACCAAGAGACCCAGTACTTC	CASSRVYQETQYF	TRBV11-3	NA	TRBJ2-5	NA
TGTGCCAGCAGCTTCGGTCGATTCGGGGATTCACCCCTCCACTTT	CASSFGRFGDSPLHF	TRBV5-6	NA	TRBJ1-6	NA
TGTGCCAGCAGTTACACCACAGGGTTTGGAAACACCATATATTTT	CASSYTTGFGNTIYF	TRBV6-6	NA	TRBJ1-3	NA
TGCGCCAGCACCCTATTTTCCGCGAACACCGGGGAGCTGTTTTTT	CASTLFSANTGELFF	TRBV5-1	NA	TRBJ2-2	NA